What follows is one T cell receptor beta chain and its context. This clonotype was counted many times. Which antigen it targets is not known. The junction and the germline gene differ at one end; a read error may be behind it. The data stem from a study of response to subunit inactivated influenza vaccine listed by TCRdb under 2018. About the full investigation: Deep quantitative profiling of the T cell receptor repertoire was used in the study to follow responses to a trivalent subunit inactivated influenza vaccine. The paper as a whole reports these results and caveats: It was suggested by the authors that each seasonal influenza vaccination may recruit only a limited number of new T cells.

The library came from RT-PCR. This sample was sequenced with an Illumina HiSeq 2500. TCRdb ran its own pipeline on the public reads, namely fastp trimming at Q25 and MiXCR clone calling, and kept in-frame beta chains. Rows matching on CDR3 protein sequence are summarized as one entry with the most common DNA and genes. This sample gives about 540,000 distinct CDR3 sequences in total; roughly 23% of them show up just once. The ten top clones hold approximately 3% of the sample. The CDR3 sequence holds 13 residues, the cysteine and phenylalanine included. Solely the CDR3 DNA is kept, with 39 bases framed from the first base. Separately, the same data were catalogued under a study of T cells expressing NK-cell markers. Per the second study: TCR beta cDNA libraries were prepared using 5'RACE template switching, which introduced a universal primer site and unique molecular identifiers. Three sorted T-cell subsets (CD3+CD56+NKG2C+, CD3+CD56+NKG2C- and CD3+CD56-NKG2C+) from under 10 donors had their TCR beta-chain repertoires profiled. Of the eight sequenced donors, seven were found to be HCMV-seropositive and one was found to be HCMV-seronegative. In several experiments an anti-gammadeltaTCR antibody was added to restrict sorting to alphabetaTCR-expressing T cells. In over five donors, the dominant CD3+CD56+NKG2C+ clonotypes were among the top 10 CD8+ clonotypes and accounted for roughly 1.0-7.5% of CD8+ T cells. Those dominant clonotypes were again the most abundant among CD3+CD56-NKG2C+ cells in a few donors, at about 28.3-60.1%. Whether the expanded NKG2C-expressing T cell clones were specific for HCMV antigens remained unclear. Randomly selected healthy volunteers, three men and five women, were used as the eight sequenced donors. A commercial ELISA kit detecting HCMV-specific IgG in serum was used to determine HCMV serostatus. Peripheral blood mononuclear cells were isolated from blood by Ficoll density gradient centrifugation. Magnetic immunoseparation with Miltenyi isolation kits was used to isolate CD4+ and CD8+ T cells from PBMC. cDNA synthesis was primed from the TCR beta constant segment and was followed by two successive PCR amplification steps. The libraries were sequenced on Illumina HiSeq 2000/2500, MiSeq or NextSeq, producing 2 x 150 bp reads. MIGEC was used to demultiplex reads and group the reads by UMI, and MiTCR was used to assemble and quantify clonotypes. To exclude erroneous sequences, only TCR cDNA sequences supported by at least two reads were retained. The tcR package was used for downstream repertoire analysis, and clonotypes were matched between fractions using CDR3 nucleotide sequence together with V segment. VDJmatch was used to annotate antigen specificity against VDJdb, with one amino acid substitution allowed in CDR3.

The chain couples TRBV12-3 or TRBV12-4 to TRBJ1-6, and possibly TRBD1, on 6 matching bases. This material consisted of CD4+ T cells sorted from PBMCs, taken 11 to 12 days after vaccination. This sequence originates from a man in his forties or fifties who received an inactivated influenza vaccine. Donor details come from another sample of the same person, matched by shared clones. In nucleotide form, the sequence is TGTGCCAGCAGCTTAGGGGGGGGCTCACCCCTCCACTTT. It translates to CASSLGGGSPLHF.